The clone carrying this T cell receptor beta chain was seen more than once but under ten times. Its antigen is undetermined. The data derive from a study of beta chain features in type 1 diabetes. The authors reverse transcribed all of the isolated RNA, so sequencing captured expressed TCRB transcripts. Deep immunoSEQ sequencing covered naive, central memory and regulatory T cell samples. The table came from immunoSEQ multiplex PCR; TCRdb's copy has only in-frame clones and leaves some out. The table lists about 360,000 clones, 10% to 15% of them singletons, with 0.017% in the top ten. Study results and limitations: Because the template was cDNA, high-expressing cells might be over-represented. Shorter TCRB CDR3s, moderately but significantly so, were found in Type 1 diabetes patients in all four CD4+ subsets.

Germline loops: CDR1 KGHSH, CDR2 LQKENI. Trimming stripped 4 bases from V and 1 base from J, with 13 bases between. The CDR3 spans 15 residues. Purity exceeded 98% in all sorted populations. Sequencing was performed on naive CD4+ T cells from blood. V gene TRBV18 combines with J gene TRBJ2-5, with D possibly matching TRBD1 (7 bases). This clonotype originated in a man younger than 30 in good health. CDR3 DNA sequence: TGTGCCAGCTCACTCCGACAGGGAGGCCAAGAGACCCAGTACTTC. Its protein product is CASSLRQGGQETQYF.